The rows below give T cell receptor beta chains drawn from one sample of a study of cytomegalovirus exposure and HLA in healthy donors. Clones were read by immunoSEQ multiplex PCR, and TCRdb kept only the in-frame ones, dropping some. The sample has around 250,000 clones; 90% are singletons. Source material: PBMCs. The receptors here all came from a woman aged 18-29 years in good health and CMV-seronegative. CDR3s include the opening cysteine and the closing phenylalanine or tryptophan. Fields, in order: J gene, clone size, V gene, CDR3 protein. Clone size appears in some rows only: once, few, many, or a class for an expanded clone.

TRBJ2-7 - TRBV11-2 CASSLGTANYEQYF
TRBJ2-7 - TRBV28 CASTLGANYEQYF
TRBJ1-2 - TRBV6-5 CASSVGEDGYTF
TRBJ1-4 - TRBV9 CASSVGIGTGNEKLFF
TRBJ2-3 - TRBV4-3 CASSQDRAGGADTQYF
TRBJ2-2 few TRBV7-2 CASSEREGTGELFF
TRBJ1-5 - TRBV30 CAWSPDYNQPQHF
TRBJ2-5 - TRBV15 CATSRRTSGGRETQYF
TRBJ2-1 - TRBV18 CASSPDRHSYNEQFF
TRBJ1-3 - TRBV5-1 CASSLGQGFGNTIYF
TRBJ2-5 - TRBV2 CASSQTHRVGETQYF
TRBJ2-3 - TRBV10-3 CAIRTTSGSTDTQYF
TRBJ1-1 - TRBV29-1 CSADRGQVAFF
TRBJ2-7 once TRBV11-1 CASSLGQASYEQYF